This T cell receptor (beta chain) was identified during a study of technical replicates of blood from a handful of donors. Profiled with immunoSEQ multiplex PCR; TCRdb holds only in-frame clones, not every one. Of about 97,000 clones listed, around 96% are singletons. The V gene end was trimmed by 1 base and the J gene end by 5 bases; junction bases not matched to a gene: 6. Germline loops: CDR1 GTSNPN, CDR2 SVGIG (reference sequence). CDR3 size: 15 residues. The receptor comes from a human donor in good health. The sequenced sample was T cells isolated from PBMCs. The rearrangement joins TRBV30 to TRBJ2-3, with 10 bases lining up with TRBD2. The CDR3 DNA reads TGTGCCTGGAGTGAACTAGCGGGATATGAAGATACGCAGTATTTT. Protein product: CAWSELAGYEDTQYF.